This TCR beta chain appears in the sequencing data of a study of cytomegalovirus exposure and HLA in healthy donors. Vbeta (60) and Jbeta (13) primers were used in the PCR. Generated by immunoSEQ multiplex PCR, the TCRdb table keeps only in-frame clones and is missing some. The sample contains 140,000 to 150,000 clones, roughly 80% of which appear only once. Per the germline V gene, CDR1 is SGHRS and CDR2 is YFSETQ. V was trimmed by 3 bases and J by 5 bases, leaving 14 bases between them. The CDR3 length is 14 residues. The V call is TRBV5-1, the J call TRBJ2-5, with D possibly being TRBD2 (6 bases). The TCR originated in a boy between 2 and 10 years old in good health and CMV-seronegative. The sequencing sample was made of PBMCs. The CDR3 sequence is CASSYRRGGETQYF. Written as DNA, the CDR3 is TGCGCCAGCAGCTACCGGCGGGGCGGGGAGACCCAGTACTTC.